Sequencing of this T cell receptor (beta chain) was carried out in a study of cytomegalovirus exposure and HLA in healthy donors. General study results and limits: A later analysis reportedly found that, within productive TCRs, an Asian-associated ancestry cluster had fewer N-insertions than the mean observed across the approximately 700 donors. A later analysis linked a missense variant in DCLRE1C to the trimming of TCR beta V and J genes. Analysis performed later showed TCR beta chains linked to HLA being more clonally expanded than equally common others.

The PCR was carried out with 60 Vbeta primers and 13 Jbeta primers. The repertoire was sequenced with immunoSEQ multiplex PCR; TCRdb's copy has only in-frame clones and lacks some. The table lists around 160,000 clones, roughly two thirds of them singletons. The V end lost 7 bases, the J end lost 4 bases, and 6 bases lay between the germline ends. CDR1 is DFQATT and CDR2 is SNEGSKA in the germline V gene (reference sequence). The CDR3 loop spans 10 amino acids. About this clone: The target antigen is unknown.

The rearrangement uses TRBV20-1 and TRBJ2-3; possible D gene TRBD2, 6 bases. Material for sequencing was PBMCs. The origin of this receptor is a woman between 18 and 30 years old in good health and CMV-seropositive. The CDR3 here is CSVAADTQYF. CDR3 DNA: TGCAGTGTAGCGGCAGATACGCAGTATTTT.